Each of the 14 T cell receptor beta chains below was sequenced from the same sample in a study of T cells in Graves' hyperthyroidism and ophthalmopathy. TCR beta CDR3 region amplification was performed from RNA transcripts. An initial round of RT-PCR targeting the TCR CDR3 relied on the HTBI primer set. TCRdb ran MiXCR on the multiplex PCR reads and lists one entry per CDR3 protein. The profile shows 40,000 or so distinct CDR3 sequences, around 50% of them singletons. Input material: blood. These receptors all stem from a woman in her 50s with Graves' hyperthyroidism that later progressed to Graves' ophthalmopathy.

This clonotype is termed medium-sized. V is TRBV29-1 and J is TRBJ2-5; D unresolved. This CDR3 region has 12 residues. Trimming took 2 bases from V and 2 from J, leaving 6 bases between them. CDR1 SQVTM and CDR2 ANQGSEA come from the germline V gene. CDR3 nucleotide sequence: TGCAGCGTTGAATCCAGGCAAGAGACCCAGTACTTC. It specifies CSVESRQETQYF.

The chain combines TRBV5-4 with TRBJ1-5, with TRBD1 identical over 8 bases. Trimming cost V 0 bases and J 3 bases; bases outside gene matches: 5. Germline V CDR1 and CDR2: SGHNT, YYREEE (reference sequence). The CDR3 covers 16 residues. The CDR3 DNA reads TGTGCCAGCAGCTTGGCAGGGGGCGGGAACAATCAGCCCCAGCATTTT. As protein: CASSLAGGGNNQPQHF.

This clonotype was found a few times. The chain combines TRBV5-8 with TRBJ2-5, with a possible D match to TRBD2 (7 bases). This CDR3 is built from 13 residues. V shed 6 bases and J shed 9 bases, with 18 bases lying between them. Per the germline V gene, CDR1 is SGHTS and CDR2 is YDEGEE. CDR3 loop: CASKGEGNQPQYF. The CDR3 DNA reads TGTGCCAGCAAGGGGGAGGGCAATCAGCCCCAGTACTTC. The full variable domain, completed using reference TRBV5-8 and TRBJ2-5, is EAGVTQSPTHLIKTRGQQATLRCSPISGHTSVYWYQQALGLGLQFLLWYDEGEERNRGNFPPRFSGRQFPNYSSELNVNALELEDSALYLCASKGEGNQPQYFGPGTRLLVL.

The chain is built from TRBV29-1 and TRBJ2-7, with 8 nucleotides matching TRBD1. Germline-derived CDR1 and CDR2 are SQVTM and ANQGSEA. Trimming removed 6 bases from V and 3 bases from J; junction bases left unmatched: 10. The CDR3 runs to 14 residues. The CDR3 loop is CSVATGTGHYEQYF. In DNA, the CDR3 is TGCAGCGTGGCTACCGGGACAGGACACTACGAGCAGTACTTC.

Ten or more counts support this clonotype. V is TRBV20-1 and J is TRBJ2-7; 8 positions agree with TRBD1. Germline V lookup: CDR1 DFQATT, CDR2 SNEGSKA (reference sequence). Trimming cost V 5 bases and J 6 bases; bases outside gene matches: 9. CDR3 length: 13 residues. CDR3 nucleotide sequence: TGCAGTGCTGAGGACAGGGTTCATGCCGAGCAGTACTTC. It encodes CSAEDRVHAEQYF.

This clonotype was counted ten times or more. The chain couples TRBV2 to TRBJ2-1, with a weak D call TRBD2 (5 bases). V was trimmed by 6 bases and J by 7 bases, leaving 13 bases between them. This CDR3 has 13 residues. In germline, CDR1 is SNHLY, CDR2 FYNNEI. This chain's CDR3 is CASRTRVPNEQFF. The CDR3, as DNA: TGTGCCAGCAGGACGCGGGTGCCTAATGAGCAGTTCTTC.

The rearrangement links TRBV7-2 to TRBJ2-3, with TRBD2 matching 13 bases. The J segment lost 10 bases and the V segment lost 5 bases, leaving 9 bases of the junction unmatched. The CDR3 is 15 residues long. The germline V gene encodes CDR1 SGHTA and CDR2 FQGNSA. CDR3 coding DNA: TGTGCCAGCAGCGACGGACTAGCGGGAGTTTGGTCGCAGTATTTT. This translates into CASSDGLAGVWSQYF.

This clonotype was seen at least ten times. The chain combines TRBV11-3 with TRBJ2-7; no clear D. Trimming took 2 bases from V and 0 from J, leaving 8 bases between them. Germline V gene lookup returns CDR1 SGHNT and CDR2 YENEEA. There are 14 residues in the CDR3. CDR3 amino acids: CASSLPGVSYEQYF. The CDR3 nucleotides are TGTGCCAGCAGCTTACCGGGTGTCTCCTACGAGCAGTACTTC.

The chain has TRBV4-1 and TRBJ2-5, with 10 positions matching TRBD1. Germline V gives CDR1 MGHRA, CDR2 YSYEKL. CDR3 length: 15 residues. The V and J ends lost 3 bases and 5 bases, in that order; junction bases with no gene match: 6. The CDR3 region has the DNA TGCGCCAGCAGCCAGCCGGGACAGGGGCGCGAGACCCAGTACTTC. Encoded protein: CASSQPGQGRETQYF.

A remark on this clonotype: Here the CDR3 omits its conserved ending phenylalanine or tryptophan, so a read error is the likely source. The chain joins TRBV12-3 or TRBV12-4 to TRBJ2-7, with 11 nucleotides matching TRBD2. This CDR3 comprises 14 residues. V shed 4 bases and J 4 bases; nucleotides not matched to a gene: 3. The CDR3: CASSSSGRPYEQYS. CDR3 nucleotide sequence: TGTGCCAGCAGTTCTAGCGGGAGGCCTTACGAGCAGTACTCC.

As regards this clonotype: As the CDR3 is not closed by the conserved phenylalanine or tryptophan, this likely results from a read error. V and J are TRBV27 and TRBJ2-1; 11 nucleotides match TRBD2. V lost 6 bases to trimming and J lost 7 bases; unmatched junction nucleotides: 11. Germline CDR1 and CDR2: MNHEY and SMNVEV (reference sequence). The CDR3 runs 16 residues. The CDR3 nucleotides are TGTGCCAGCAGAGGACCCACTAGCGGGAGTAAGAATGAGCAGTTCCTC. Protein sequence: CASRGPTSGSKNEQFL.

Turning to this clonotype: An end of the junction differs from the germline gene, which may be a read error. The rearrangement joins TRBV24-1 to TRBJ1-2; D is unresolved. Germline lookup yields CDR1 KGHDR and CDR2 SFDVKD. The CDR3 loop spans 13 amino acids. Here the CDR3 reads CATGDVGTEGYTF. The DNA of the CDR3 is TGTGCCACCGGTGACGTTGGTACAGAAGGCTACACCTTC.

This clonotype was counted ten times or more. This chain uses TRBV30 with TRBJ1-2; D call uncertain. CDR1 and CDR2 (germline): GTSNPN, SVGIG (reference sequence). V was trimmed by 3 bases and J by 2 bases, leaving 7 bases between them. The CDR3 runs 12 residues. The CDR3 bases are TGTGCCTGGAGGACCGAGAACTATGGCTACACCTTC. It specifies CAWRTENYGYTF. The variable domain in full, completed from reference TRBV30 and TRBJ1-2, reads SQTIHQWPATLVQPVGSPLSLECTVEGTSNPNLYWYRQAAGRGLQLLFYSVGIGQISSEVPQNLSASRPQDRQFILSSKKLLLSDSGFYLCAWRTENYGYTFGSGTRLTVV.

A word on this clonotype: Relative to the germline gene, one junction end is altered; a read error may explain this. The rearrangement links TRBV18 to TRBJ2-7; 10 bases are a match to TRBD2. This CDR3 comprises 14 residues. Germline CDR1 reads KGHSH; CDR2 reads LQKENI. CDR3 protein: CASLPTSGTYEQYF. The CDR3 DNA is TGTGCCAGCTTACCAACTAGCGGGACCTACGAGCAGTACTTC.